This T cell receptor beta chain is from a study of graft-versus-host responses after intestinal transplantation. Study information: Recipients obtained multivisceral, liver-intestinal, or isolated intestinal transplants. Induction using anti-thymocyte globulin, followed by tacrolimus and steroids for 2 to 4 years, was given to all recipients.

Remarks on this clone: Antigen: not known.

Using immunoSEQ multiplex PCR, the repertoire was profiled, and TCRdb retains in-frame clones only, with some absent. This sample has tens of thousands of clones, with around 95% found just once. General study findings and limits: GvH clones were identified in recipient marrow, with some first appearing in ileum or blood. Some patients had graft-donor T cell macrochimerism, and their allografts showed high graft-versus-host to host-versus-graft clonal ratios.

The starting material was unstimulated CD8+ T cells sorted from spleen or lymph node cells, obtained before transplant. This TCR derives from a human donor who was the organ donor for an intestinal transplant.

The CDR3 sequence: CASSIVSGYNEQFF. The DNA of the CDR3 is TGTGCCAGTAGTATAGTGTCAGGGTACAATGAGCAGTTCTTC. The chain carries TRBV19 and TRBJ2-1; D is possibly TRBD1 (5 bases). This CDR3 has 14 residues. From germline, CDR1 is LNHDA and CDR2 SQIVND (reference sequence). The V end was cut by 1 base, the J end by 4 bases, with 8 bases between.